A single sample gave rise to the 21 T cell receptor beta chains below, sequenced in a study of blood T cells in healthy people across ages (dated by TCRdb to between 2015 and 2017). Receptor libraries were prepared by 5' RACE. A second PCR of roughly 7 to 12 cycles was run with a J-beta primer mix and a sample-barcoded 5' primer. TCRdb's own reprocessing of the public reads used fastp at Q25 and MiXCR and kept productive beta chains. Each entry is one CDR3 protein sequence, shown with its most common DNA and genes. The sample table holds approximately 2,000,000 distinct CDR3 sequences, of which about two fifths were seen once. About 21% of the sample is taken by the ten largest. Sequencing was done on a sample of blood. Receptor source: a human donor in good health.

In this sample, this clonotype turned up a few times. The chain has TRBV5-6 and TRBJ2-1; either TRBD1 or TRBD2 may supply D (5 bases each). This CDR3 contains 14 residues. With 2 bases removed from V and 4 bases from J, the gap between germline ends came to 10 bases. The germline gives CDR1 SGHDT, CDR2 YYEEEE. In DNA, the CDR3 is TGTGCCAGCAGCTTATATGGGGGATACAATGAGCAGTTCTTC. The encoded protein is CASSLYGGYNEQFF.

V is TRBV28 and J is TRBJ1-5, with D possibly TRBD1 on 6 matching bases. Per germline, CDR1 MDHEN and CDR2 SYDVKM. This CDR3 region has 14 residues. V lost 3 bases, J lost 9 bases, and 15 bases lay in between. The CDR3 protein is CASSFRQARRPQHF. CDR3 bases: TGTGCCAGCAGTTTCCGACAGGCCAGACGGCCCCAGCATTTT. The entire variable domain, with the rest obtained from reference TRBV28 and TRBJ1-5, is as follows: DVKVTQSSRYLVKRTGEKVFLECVQDMDHENMFWYRQDPGLGLRLIYFSYDVKMKEKGDIPEGYSVSREKKERFSLILESASTNQTSMYLCASSFRQARRPQHFGDGTRLSIL.

This clonotype has at least ten counts. The V and J genes are TRBV29-1 and TRBJ2-6, with D maybe TRBD1 (5 bases). Germline-derived CDR1 and CDR2 are SQVTM and ANQGSEA. There are 13 residues in the CDR3. The germline V and J ends were trimmed by 8 bases and 1 base, with 9 bases remaining between them. For the CDR3, the DNA is TGCAGCTTTTCAGGGTCTGGGGCCAACGTCCTGACTTTC. Protein: CSFSGSGANVLTF. Looking up the rest from reference TRBV29-1 and TRBJ2-6 gives the full variable domain: SAVISQKPSRDICQRGTSLTIQCQVDSQVTMMFWYRQQPGQSLTLIATANQGSEATYESGFVIDKFPISRPNLTFSTLTVSNMSPEDSSIYLCSFSGSGANVLTFGAGSRLTVL.

The chain couples TRBV9 to TRBJ2-6; D is unresolved. Deletions cut 0 bases from V and 0 bases from J, with 10 bases between. This CDR3 is built from 17 residues. CDR1 is SGDLS, CDR2 YYNGEE, per germline. The CDR3 spells CASSVVGSNSGANVLTF. The DNA of the CDR3 is TGTGCCAGCAGCGTAGTGGGCAGCAACTCTGGGGCCAACGTCCTGACTTTC. Looking up the rest from reference TRBV9 and TRBJ2-6 gives the full variable domain: DSGVTQTPKHLITATGQRVTLRCSPRSGDLSVYWYQQSLDQGLQFLIQYYNGEERAKGNILERFSAQQFPDLHSELNLSSLELGDSALYFCASSVVGSNSGANVLTFGAGSRLTVL.

The chain is built from TRBV20-1 and TRBJ2-7; 7 bases match TRBD1. CDR3 length: 16 amino acids. The ends lost 0 bases at V and 3 bases at J; junction bases unmatched: 11. Looked up from germline, CDR1 is DFQATT and CDR2 is SNEGSKA (reference sequence). The CDR3 DNA sequence: TGCAGTGCTAGAGATCCCGGGACAGCGCTGATCTACGAGCAGTACTTC. This encodes CSARDPGTALIYEQYF.

This clonotype turned up a few times. The J gene is TRBJ2-5, the V gene TRBV6-1, with D uncertain. Trimming removed 11 bases from V and 0 bases from J, with 10 bases in between. The germline gives CDR1 MNHNS, CDR2 SASEGT. The CDR3 extends over 12 amino acids. The CDR3 is CAHVGDQETQYF. The DNA of the CDR3 is TGTGCCCACGTCGGAGACCAAGAGACCCAGTACTTC.

The chain has TRBV5-6 and TRBJ1-2; D unclear. This CDR3 has 16 residues. CDR1 and CDR2 from the germline V gene are SGHDT and YYEEEE. V lost 2 bases, J lost 1 base, and 15 bases lay in between. The DNA for the CDR3 is TGTGCCAGCAGCTTCCCAACTACGTCGATTAACTATGGCTACACCTTC. It specifies CASSFPTTSINYGYTF. Full variable domain (remainder filled in from reference TRBV5-6 and TRBJ1-2): DAGVTQSPTHLIKTRGQQVTLRCSPKSGHDTVSWYQQALGQGPQFIFQYYEEEERQRGNFPDRFSGHQFPNYSSELNVNALLLGDSALYLCASSFPTTSINYGYTFGSGTRLTVV.

This clonotype was counted a single time. The chain is built from TRBV11-3 and TRBJ2-7, with D possibly matching TRBD2 (5 bases). The germline CDR1 and CDR2 sequences are SGHNT and YENEEA. Trimming took off 5 bases at V and 4 bases at J, with 18 bases between the two ends. The CDR3 has 15 residues. CDR3 bases: TGTGCCAGCAGCCTAGGAGGAAATCCATTGTACGAGCAGTACTTC. As protein: CASSLGGNPLYEQYF.

The chain links TRBV6-6 to TRBJ2-7; perhaps D is TRBD1 or TRBD2 (7 bases each). This CDR3 comprises 16 residues. Deletions cut 2 bases from V and 1 base from J, with 15 bases between. Germline lookup yields CDR1 MNHNY and CDR2 SVGAGI (reference sequence). The CDR3 protein is CASSYDQGGASYEQYF. Here the CDR3 DNA reads TGTGCCAGCAGTTACGACCAGGGGGGGGCATCCTACGAGCAGTACTTC.

J is TRBJ2-1 and V is TRBV5-1, with D maybe TRBD1 (5 bases). Germline V lookup: CDR1 SGHRS, CDR2 YFSETQ. CDR3 length: 13 residues. Trimming removed 0 bases from V and 8 bases from J, with 9 bases in between. For the CDR3, the DNA is TGCGCCAGCAGCTTGGCTGGGGCTGATGAGCAGTTCTTC. Protein sequence: CASSLAGADEQFF.

This chain uses TRBV7-9 with TRBJ1-2, with TRBD1 as a possible D gene (6 bases). The CDR3 consists of 14 residues. Per the germline V gene, CDR1 is SEHNR and CDR2 is FQNEAQ (reference sequence). The germline V and J ends were trimmed by 4 bases and 8 bases, with 17 bases remaining between them. The CDR3 nucleotides are TGTGCCAGCAGCTATGAAGACAGGACTCAGGGCTACACCTTC. Amino acid sequence: CASSYEDRTQGYTF.

This clonotype came up a few times. CDR3 amino acids: CASSQEGNYNEQFF. For the CDR3, the DNA is TGTGCCAGCAGTCAGGAGGGGAACTACAATGAGCAGTTCTTC. The rearrangement links TRBV7-9 to TRBJ2-1; weak D call: TRBD2 (6 bases). The germline CDR1 and CDR2 sequences are SEHNR and FQNEAQ (reference sequence). V was shortened by 6 bases and J by 3 bases, with 12 bases between the two germline ends. CDR3 size: 14 residues.

This clonotype has only a few counts. CDR3 nucleotide sequence: TGTGCCAGCAGTCGAGGACTAGCTGGGGGAGGGACCTACAATGAGCAGTTCTTC. Its protein is CASSRGLAGGGTYNEQFF. This chain uses TRBV6-1 with TRBJ2-1; 8 nucleotides match TRBD2. Germline CDR1 reads MNHNS; CDR2 reads SASEGT. CDR3 length: 18 amino acids. The J segment lost 2 bases and the V segment lost 5 bases, leaving 14 bases of the junction unmatched.

The chain is built from TRBV7-6 and TRBJ1-2; 9 bases line up with TRBD1. V trimming: 4 bases; J trimming: 9 bases; junction bases outside the gene matches: 9. This CDR3 is built from 14 residues. Germline CDR1 SGHVS, CDR2 FNYEAQ. CDR3 protein: CASSSDRGRGSYTF. The CDR3 bases are TGTGCCAGCAGCTCGGACAGGGGAAGGGGTAGCTACACCTTC.

This clonotype was seen a handful of times. The chain joins TRBV5-4 to TRBJ1-6; TRBD1 agrees at 7 bases. The CDR3 has 13 residues. J lost 9 bases, V lost 4 bases, and 4 bases had no gene match. CDR1 is SGHNT and CDR2 is YYREEE in the germline V gene (reference sequence). CDR3: CASSQGGPSPLHF. In DNA form, the CDR3 reads TGTGCCAGCAGCCAGGGGGGACCTTCACCCCTCCACTTT. The whole variable domain, remainder taken from reference TRBV5-4 and TRBJ1-6, is ETGVTQSPTHLIKTRGQQVTLRCSSQSGHNTVSWYQQALGQGPQFIFQYYREEENGRGNFPPRFSGLQFPNYSSELNVNALELDDSALYLCASSQGGPSPLHFGNGTRLTVT.

The V and J genes are TRBV12-3 or TRBV12-4 and TRBJ2-1; TRBD2 matches 7 bases. The CDR3 consists of 15 residues. The V gene end was trimmed by 1 base and the J gene end by 7 bases; junction bases not matched to a gene: 7. The CDR3, as DNA: TGTGCCAGCAGTTTAGTGGGCGGGAGCATAAATGAGCAGTTCTTC. Protein sequence: CASSLVGGSINEQFF.

This clonotype was counted between two and nine times. The chain combines TRBV2 with TRBJ1-1, with unresolved D. The germline V gene has CDR1 SNHLY and CDR2 FYNNEI. CDR3 size: 14 residues. V lost 4 bases and J 0 bases, leaving 9 bases between the germline ends. DNA of the CDR3: TGTGCCAGCAGTGGATTTGGATTGAACACTGAAGCTTTCTTT. Residues: CASSGFGLNTEAFF.

The rearrangement joins TRBV10-3 to TRBJ1-1; D perhaps matches TRBD1 (5 bases). V lost 10 bases, J lost 1 base, and 13 bases lay in between. The germline gives CDR1 ENHRY, CDR2 SYGVKD. The CDR3 contains 13 residues. The CDR3 region is CASNPRENTEAFF. Written as DNA, the CDR3 is TGTGCCAGCAACCCCAGGGAGAACACTGAAGCTTTCTTT.

This sequence joins TRBV20-1 and TRBJ2-5; the D is unclear. The V gene's germline CDR1 is DFQATT and CDR2 SNEGSKA (reference sequence). The CDR3 consists of 10 residues. V was trimmed by 5 bases and J by 5 bases, leaving 6 bases between them. The CDR3 sequence: CSALRETQYF. In nucleotides, the CDR3 is TGCAGTGCTCTGCGGGAGACCCAGTACTTC.

This clonotype appeared many times. This sequence joins TRBV12-3 or TRBV12-4 and TRBJ2-3; no firm D call. This CDR3 is built from 11 residues. Trimming removed 3 bases from V and 4 bases from J, with 2 bases in between. The CDR3 reads CASSFSDTQYF. CDR3 DNA: TGTGCCAGCAGTTTTTCAGATACGCAGTATTTT.

The chain couples TRBV2 to TRBJ1-1; D is possibly TRBD1 (6 bases). Germline-derived CDR1 and CDR2 are SNHLY and FYNNEI. V was shortened by 5 bases and J by 0 bases, with 16 bases between the two germline ends. The CDR3 has 16 amino acids. DNA for the CDR3: TGTGCCAGCAGTCCAAGGGCAGGGGCCGTGAACACTGAAGCTTTCTTT. Residues: CASSPRAGAVNTEAFF.